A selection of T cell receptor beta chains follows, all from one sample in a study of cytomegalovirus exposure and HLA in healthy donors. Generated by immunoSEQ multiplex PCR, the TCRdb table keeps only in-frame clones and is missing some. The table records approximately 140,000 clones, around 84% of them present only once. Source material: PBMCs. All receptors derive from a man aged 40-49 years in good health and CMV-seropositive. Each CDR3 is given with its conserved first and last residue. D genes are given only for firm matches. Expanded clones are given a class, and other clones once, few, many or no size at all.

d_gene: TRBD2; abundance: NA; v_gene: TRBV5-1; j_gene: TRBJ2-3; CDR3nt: TGCGCCAGCAGCTTGGGGGCTAGCGGGAATACAGATACGCAGTATTTT; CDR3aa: CASSLGASGNTDTQYF
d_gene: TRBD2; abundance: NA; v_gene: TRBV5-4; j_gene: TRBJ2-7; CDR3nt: TGTGCCAGCAGCTTCCCCGGGACTAGGTCCTACGAGCAGTACTTC; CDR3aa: CASSFPGTRSYEQYF
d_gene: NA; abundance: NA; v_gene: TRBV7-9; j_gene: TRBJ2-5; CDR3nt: TGTGCCAGCAGCTATGGCAAAGAGACCCAGTACTTC; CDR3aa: CASSYGKETQYF
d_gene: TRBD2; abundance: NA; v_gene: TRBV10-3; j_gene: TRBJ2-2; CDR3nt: TGTGCCATCAGTGGACTAGCGGGAGTTTCCGGGGAGCTGTTTTTT; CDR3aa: CAISGLAGVSGELFF
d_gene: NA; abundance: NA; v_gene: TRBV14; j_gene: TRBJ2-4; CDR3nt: TGTGCCAGCAGCCAAGGGGGCTTACTAGCCAAAAACATTCAGTACTTC; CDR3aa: CASSQGGLLAKNIQYF
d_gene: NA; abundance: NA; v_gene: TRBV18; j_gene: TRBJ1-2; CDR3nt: TGTGCCAGCTCCGGTCTCTTGAGCTATGGCTACACCTTC; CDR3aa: CASSGLLSYGYTF
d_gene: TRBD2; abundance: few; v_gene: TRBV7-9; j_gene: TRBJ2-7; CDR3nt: TGTGCCAGCACACTAGCGGGAGGAGGCGAGCAGTACTTC; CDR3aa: CASTLAGGGEQYF
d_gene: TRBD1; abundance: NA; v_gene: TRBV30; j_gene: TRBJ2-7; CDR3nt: TGTGCCTGGAGTCCGTACTTGACAGGGGGTTTCGACGAGCAGTACTTC; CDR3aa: CAWSPYLTGGFDEQYF
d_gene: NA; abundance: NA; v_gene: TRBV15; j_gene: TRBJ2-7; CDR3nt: TGTACCACCAGCAGAGAGGGCCTCAGGACATCCGAGCAGTACTTC; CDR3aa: CTTSREGLRTSEQYF
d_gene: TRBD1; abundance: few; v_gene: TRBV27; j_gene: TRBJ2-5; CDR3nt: TGTGCCAGCAGTCTCCCGGGACAGCCTAAAGAGACCCAGTACTTC; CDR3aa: CASSLPGQPKETQYF
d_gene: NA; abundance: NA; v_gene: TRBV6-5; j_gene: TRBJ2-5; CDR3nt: TGTGCCAGCAGGCACAGGGTCACGGAGACCCAGTACTTC; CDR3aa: CASRHRVTETQYF
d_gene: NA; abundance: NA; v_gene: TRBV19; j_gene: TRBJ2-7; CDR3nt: TGTGCCAGTAGTAGGGGGGGCAGCTACGAGCAGTACTTC; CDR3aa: CASSRGGSYEQYF
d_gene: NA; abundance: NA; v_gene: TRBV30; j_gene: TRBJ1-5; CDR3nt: TGTGCCTGGAGTCCGACCCCCGGGCAGCCCCAGCATTTT; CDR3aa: CAWSPTPGQPQHF
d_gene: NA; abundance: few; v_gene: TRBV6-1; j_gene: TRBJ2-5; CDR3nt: TGTGCCAGCAGTGAACAGGGGGGAATGGGGGAGACCCAGTACTTC; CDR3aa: CASSEQGGMGETQYF
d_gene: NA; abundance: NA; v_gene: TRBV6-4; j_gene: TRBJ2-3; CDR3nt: TGTGCCAGCAGTGTAAGCACCACCGCAGATACGCAGTATTTT; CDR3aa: CASSVSTTADTQYF
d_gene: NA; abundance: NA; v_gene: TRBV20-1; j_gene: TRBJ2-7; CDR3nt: TGCAGTGCTAGGCGCTCCTACGAGCAGTACTTC; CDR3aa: CSARRSYEQYF
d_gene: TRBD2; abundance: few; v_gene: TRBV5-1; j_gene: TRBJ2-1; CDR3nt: TGCGCCAGCAGCTTAAGTCTAGCGGGAGCGAATGAGCAGTTCTTC; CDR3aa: CASSLSLAGANEQFF
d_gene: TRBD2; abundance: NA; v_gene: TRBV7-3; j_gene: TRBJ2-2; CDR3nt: TGTGCCAGCAGCTTCAAATCCGGGACTAACTATCCCGGGGAGCTGTTTTTT; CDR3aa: CASSFKSGTNYPGELFF
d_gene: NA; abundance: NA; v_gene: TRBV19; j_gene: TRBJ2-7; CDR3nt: TGTGCCAGTAGTATAGATCTAGTTCAAACCTACGAGCAGTACTTC; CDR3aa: CASSIDLVQTYEQYF
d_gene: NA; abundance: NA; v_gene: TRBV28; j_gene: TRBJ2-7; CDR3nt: TGTGCCAGCAGATCCCCCAGGGGCTCCTACGAGCAGTACTTC; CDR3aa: CASRSPRGSYEQYF
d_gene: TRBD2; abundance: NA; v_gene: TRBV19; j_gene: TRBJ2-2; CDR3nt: TGTGCCAGTAGTATCGCTAGCGGGAGTAACACCGGGGAGCTGTTTTTT; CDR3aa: CASSIASGSNTGELFF
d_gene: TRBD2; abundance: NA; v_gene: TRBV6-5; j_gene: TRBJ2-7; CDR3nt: TGTGCCAGCAGTTCCACTAGCGGGAGGACGTCGGGGCAGTACTTC; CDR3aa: CASSSTSGRTSGQYF
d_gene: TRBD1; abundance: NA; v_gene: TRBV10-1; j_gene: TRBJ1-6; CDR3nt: TGCGCCAGCAGTCGGGACAGAAATTCACCCCTCCACTTT; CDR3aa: CASSRDRNSPLHF
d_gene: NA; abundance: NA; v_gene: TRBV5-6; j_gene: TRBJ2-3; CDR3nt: TGTGCCAGCAGCTTGTTATCGGGCCTTAGCGCAGATACGCAGTATTTT; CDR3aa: CASSLLSGLSADTQYF
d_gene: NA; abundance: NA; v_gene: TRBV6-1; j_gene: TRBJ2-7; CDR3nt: TGTGCCAGCAGGGGTGAACTAGCTTACGAGCAGTACTTC; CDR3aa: CASRGELAYEQYF
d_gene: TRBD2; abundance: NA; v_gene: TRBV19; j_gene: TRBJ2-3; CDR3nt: TGTGCCAGTAGTATCCGTTCTAGCGGGCACACAGATACGCAGTATTTT; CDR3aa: CASSIRSSGHTDTQYF
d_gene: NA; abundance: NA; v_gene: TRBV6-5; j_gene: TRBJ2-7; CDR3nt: TGTGCCAGCAGCGTGATGGGCGCCTACGAGCAGTACTTC; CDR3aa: CASSVMGAYEQYF
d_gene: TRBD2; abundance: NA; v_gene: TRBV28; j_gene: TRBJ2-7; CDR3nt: TGTGCCAGCAGTTTTGGCGGGAGGTACGAGCAGTACTTC; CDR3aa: CASSFGGRYEQYF
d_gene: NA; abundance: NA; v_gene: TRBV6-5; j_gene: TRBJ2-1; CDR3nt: TGTGCCAGCAGTTATAGTGGAAGACTCTCCTACAATGAGCAGTTCTTC; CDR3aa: CASSYSGRLSYNEQFF
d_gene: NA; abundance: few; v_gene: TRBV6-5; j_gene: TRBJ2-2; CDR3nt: TGTGCCAGCAGGCCCAGACCCGGGACCGGGGAGCTGTTTTTT; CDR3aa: CASRPRPGTGELFF
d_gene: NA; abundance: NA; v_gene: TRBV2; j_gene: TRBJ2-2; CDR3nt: TGTGCCAGCAATGGAATAGCGGTGAACACCGGGGAGCTGTTTTTT; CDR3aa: CASNGIAVNTGELFF